Sequencing of this TCR beta chain was carried out in a study of blood T cell repertoires in COVID-19. Study-level information: Some COVID-19 samples were acute and others convalescent; all came from the United States, Italy and Spain. T cells, B-cell-depleted T cells, or PBMCs supplied cDNA or gDNA.

Assay used: immunoSEQ multiplex PCR; TCRdb lists only in-frame clones, some missing. The sample records over 60,000 clones, 77% being singletons. CDR1 SNHLY and CDR2 FYNNEI come from the germline V gene. This CDR3 has 15 residues. Germline trimming cut 4 bases from V and 4 bases from J; bases unmatched to any gene: 8. V and J are TRBV2 and TRBJ1-2, with 8 bases that match TRBD1. The TCR originated in a human donor in a cohort sampled during active COVID-19. What was sequenced was peripheral blood. The CDR3 DNA reads TGTGCCAGCAGTGGACAGGGGCCGAGGGGCTATGGCTACACCTTC. This gives the protein CASSGQGPRGYGYTF.